This T cell receptor (beta chain) was observed in a study of shared clonotypes between healthy human individuals. The wider study: CD8 memory received one plate per donor, CD8 naive two, CD4 memory three and CD4 naive three.

The assay used deep level. Only in-frame clones appear in the TCRdb table, and some are missing; sequencing was by immunoSEQ multiplex PCR. Counted here are some 2.3 million clones, 93% occurring once; the ten biggest clones make up roughly 0.36%. J was trimmed by 2 bases and V by 0 bases; bases with no gene match: 5. This CDR3 is built from 17 residues. CDR1 and CDR2 (germline): SGHRS, YFSETQ. The receptor was isolated from a man aged 18-30 years in good health. Some clones in this sample may be carry-over from other donors' samples. Specimen: naive CD4+ T cells from PBMCs. Subset defined: CD45RA+ positively selected. The chain carries TRBV5-1 and TRBJ2-3; 11 positions match TRBD2. The CDR3: CASSLGLAGGVTDTQYF. The CDR3 DNA sequence: TGCGCCAGCAGCTTGGGTCTAGCGGGAGGAGTCACAGATACGCAGTATTTT.